These T cell receptor beta chains were read from a single sample in a study of T cells after yellow fever vaccination. TCRdb reprocessed the 5' RACE reads with MiXCR, giving one entry per CDR3 protein. This table holds 68,000 or so distinct CDR3 sequences, approximately 7% found once. The sample consisted of CD8+ T cells sorted from PBMCs, taken 15 days after the yellow fever booster vaccination. The receptors here all came from a man aged 25 to 45 who received the YFV17D yellow fever vaccine. Each CDR3 is given with its conserved first and last residue. The D gene is left open where the match is weak. The size field reads once, few, many, or a class for an expanded clone.

j_call: TRBJ2-1; v_call: TRBV6-4; d_call: NA; clone_size: many; cdr3_nt: TGTGCCAGCAGTGATACCGCGAGCAATGAGCAGTTCTTC; cdr3_aa: CASSDTASNEQFF
j_call: TRBJ1-3; v_call: TRBV9; d_call: NA; clone_size: few; cdr3_nt: TGTGCCAGCGGTTGGAAAGGAAACACCATATATTTT; cdr3_aa: CASGWKGNTIYF
j_call: TRBJ2-2; v_call: TRBV6-4; d_call: NA; clone_size: many; cdr3_nt: TGTGCCAGCAGTGAGGACAACACCGGGGAGCTGTTTTTT; cdr3_aa: CASSEDNTGELFF
j_call: TRBJ2-5; v_call: TRBV20-1; d_call: NA; clone_size: many; cdr3_nt: TGCAGTGCTAGAGGCGCTTTCGCTCAAGAGACCCAGTACTTC; cdr3_aa: CSARGAFAQETQYF
j_call: TRBJ2-7; v_call: TRBV14; d_call: NA; clone_size: many; cdr3_nt: TGTGCCAGCAGCCAAGACCCCAGGGGCGGGAACGAGCAGTACTTC; cdr3_aa: CASSQDPRGGNEQYF
j_call: TRBJ2-3; v_call: TRBV6-4; d_call: TRBD2; clone_size: many; cdr3_nt: TGTGCCAGCAGTGACTCCGGGACTAGCGGGACAGATACGCAGTATTTT; cdr3_aa: CASSDSGTSGTDTQYF
j_call: TRBJ2-7; v_call: TRBV25-1; d_call: NA; clone_size: many; cdr3_nt: TGTGCCAGCAGCCCAGGGATGGACGAGCAGTACTTC; cdr3_aa: CASSPGMDEQYF
j_call: TRBJ2-1; v_call: TRBV24-1; d_call: TRBD1; clone_size: many; cdr3_nt: TGTGCCACCAGTGATTTGGGACAGGGCCGAGGAAAGAGGAATGAGCAGTTCTTC; cdr3_aa: CATSDLGQGRGKRNEQFF
j_call: TRBJ2-3; v_call: TRBV21-1; d_call: NA; clone_size: many; cdr3_nt: TGTGCCAGCAGGCCGACTAGCGGGAGTTCAGATACGCAGTATTTT; cdr3_aa: CASRPTSGSSDTQYF
j_call: TRBJ2-7; v_call: TRBV7-8; d_call: TRBD1; clone_size: many; cdr3_nt: TGTGCCAGCAGCGTACCGGGACAGGGGGGCTACGAGCAGTACTTC; cdr3_aa: CASSVPGQGGYEQYF
j_call: TRBJ2-3; v_call: TRBV12-5; d_call: TRBD2; clone_size: many; cdr3_nt: TGTGCTAGCGACCTCGTGGGGCTAGCGGGCCTTGATACGCAGTATTTT; cdr3_aa: CASDLVGLAGLDTQYF
j_call: TRBJ2-2; v_call: TRBV10-3; d_call: NA; clone_size: many; cdr3_nt: TGTGCCATCAGTGAACTAGACACCGGGGAGCTGTTTTTT; cdr3_aa: CAISELDTGELFF
j_call: TRBJ2-7; v_call: TRBV25-1; d_call: TRBD1; clone_size: many; cdr3_nt: TGTGCCAGCAGTCCGGGACAGGGATTTCTGGAGCAGTACTTC; cdr3_aa: CASSPGQGFLEQYF